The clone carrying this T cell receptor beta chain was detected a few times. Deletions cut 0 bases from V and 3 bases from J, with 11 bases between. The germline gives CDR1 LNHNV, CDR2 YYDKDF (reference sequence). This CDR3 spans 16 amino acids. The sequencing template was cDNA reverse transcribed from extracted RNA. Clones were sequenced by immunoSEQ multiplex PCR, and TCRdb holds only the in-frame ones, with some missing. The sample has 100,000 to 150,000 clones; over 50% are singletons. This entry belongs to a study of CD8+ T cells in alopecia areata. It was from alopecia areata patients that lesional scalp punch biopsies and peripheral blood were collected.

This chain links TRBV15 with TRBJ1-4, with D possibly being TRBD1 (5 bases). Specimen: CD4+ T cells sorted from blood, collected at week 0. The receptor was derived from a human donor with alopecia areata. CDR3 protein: CATSRDVGDSNEKLFF. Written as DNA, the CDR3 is TGTGCCACCAGCAGAGATGTAGGGGATTCTAATGAAAAACTGTTTTTT.